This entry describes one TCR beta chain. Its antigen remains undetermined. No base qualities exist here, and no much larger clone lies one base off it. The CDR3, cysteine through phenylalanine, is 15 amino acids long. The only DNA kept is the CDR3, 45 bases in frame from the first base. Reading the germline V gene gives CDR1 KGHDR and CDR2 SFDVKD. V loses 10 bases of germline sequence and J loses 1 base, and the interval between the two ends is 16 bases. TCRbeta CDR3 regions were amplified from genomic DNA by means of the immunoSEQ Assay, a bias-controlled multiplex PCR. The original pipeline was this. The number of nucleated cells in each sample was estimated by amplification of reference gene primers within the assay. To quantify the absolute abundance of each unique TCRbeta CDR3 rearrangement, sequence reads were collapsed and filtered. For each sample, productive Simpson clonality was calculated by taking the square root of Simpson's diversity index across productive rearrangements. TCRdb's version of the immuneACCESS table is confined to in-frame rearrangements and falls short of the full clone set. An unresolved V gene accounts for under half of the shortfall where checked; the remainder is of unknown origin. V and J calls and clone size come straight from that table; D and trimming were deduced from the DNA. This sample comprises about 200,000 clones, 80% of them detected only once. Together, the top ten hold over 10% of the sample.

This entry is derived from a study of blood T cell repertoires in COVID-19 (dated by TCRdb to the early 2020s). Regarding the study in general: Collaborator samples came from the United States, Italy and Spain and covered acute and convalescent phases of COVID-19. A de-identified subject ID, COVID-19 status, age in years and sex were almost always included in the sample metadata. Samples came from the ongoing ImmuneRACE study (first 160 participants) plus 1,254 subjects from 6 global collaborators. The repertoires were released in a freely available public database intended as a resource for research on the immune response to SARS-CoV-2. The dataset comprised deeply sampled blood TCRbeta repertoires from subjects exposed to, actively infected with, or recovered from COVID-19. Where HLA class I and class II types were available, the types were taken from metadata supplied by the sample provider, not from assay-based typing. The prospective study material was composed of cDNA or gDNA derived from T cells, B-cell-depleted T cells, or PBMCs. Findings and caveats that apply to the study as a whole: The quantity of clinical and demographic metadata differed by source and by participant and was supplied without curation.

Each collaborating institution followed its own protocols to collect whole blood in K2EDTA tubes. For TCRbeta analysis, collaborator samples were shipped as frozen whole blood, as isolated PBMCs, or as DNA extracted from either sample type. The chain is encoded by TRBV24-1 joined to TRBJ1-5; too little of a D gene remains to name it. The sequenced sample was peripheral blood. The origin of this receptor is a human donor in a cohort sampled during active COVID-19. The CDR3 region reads CATEGPDGSNQPQHF. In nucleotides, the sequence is TGTGCCACAGAGGGCCCCGACGGAAGCAATCAGCCCCAGCATTTT.